A selection of T cell receptor beta chains follows, all from one sample in a study of blood T cell repertoires in COVID-19. Measured with immunoSEQ multiplex PCR; TCRdb has only the in-frame clones, and not every one. The sample contains 250,000 to 300,000 clones, 88% of which appear only once. The sequencing sample was made of peripheral blood. These receptors were collected from a woman between 25 and 40 years old with acute or convalescent COVID-19. Both conserved end residues are part of each CDR3. The order of the fields is V gene, J gene, D gene, clone size, CDR3 protein, CDR3 DNA. The D gene is left open where the match is weak. The size field is filled for only some rows; it gives once, few, many or a size class.

>TRBV19|TRBJ1-5|TRBD1|NA
CASSIGGQGGAVGPQHF
TGTGCCAGTAGTATAGGGGGACAGGGGGGCGCCGTTGGGCCCCAGCATTTT
>TRBV6-5|TRBJ1-3|NA|NA
CASSYSADTGNTIYF
TGTGCCAGCAGTTACTCGGCAGATACTGGAAACACCATATATTTT
>TRBV2|TRBJ1-1|TRBD1|once
CASSDPGQANTEAFF
TGTGCCAGCAGTGATCCCGGACAGGCCAACACTGAAGCTTTCTTT
>TRBV9|TRBJ2-5|TRBD1|NA
CASSETGVETQYF
TGTGCCAGCAGCGAGACAGGGGTGGAGACCCAGTACTTC
>TRBV4-1|TRBJ2-5|NA|NA
CASSQNLALQETQYF
TGCGCCAGCAGCCAAAACTTAGCGTTACAAGAGACCCAGTACTTC
>TRBV7-9|TRBJ1-3|NA|NA
CASSIQGRGNTIYF
TGTGCCAGCAGCATCCAGGGAAGGGGAAACACCATATATTTT
>TRBV16|TRBJ2-3|TRBD2|NA
CASSQYRTSGPDTQYF
TGTGCCAGCAGCCAATATAGGACTAGCGGACCCGATACGCAGTATTTT
>TRBV19|TRBJ2-1|NA|NA
CASNFRDNEQFF
TGTGCCAGTAATTTCCGGGACAATGAGCAGTTCTTC
>TRBV5-6|TRBJ2-7|TRBD1|NA
CASSSTGTASYEQYF
TGTGCCAGCAGCTCGACCGGGACAGCATCCTACGAGCAGTACTTC
>TRBV5-1|TRBJ2-1|TRBD2|NA
CASSSLAAYNEQFF
TGCGCCAGCAGCTCACTAGCGGCCTACAATGAGCAGTTCTTC
>TRBV3-1/TRBV3-2|TRBJ1-4|NA|NA
CASSPGFLLATNEKLFF
TGTGCCAGCAGCCCAGGCTTCTTGCTGGCAACTAATGAAAAACTGTTTTTT
>TRBV15|TRBJ1-2|TRBD1|NA
CATSRHPGQGNGYTF
TGTGCCACCAGCAGACACCCGGGACAGGGAAATGGCTACACCTTC
>TRBV9|TRBJ1-2|TRBD1|NA
CASSVEVRDRRLKANYGYTF
TGTGCCAGCAGCGTAGAAGTGAGGGACAGGAGGCTTAAGGCTAACTATGGCTACACCTTC
>TRBV30|TRBJ2-2|TRBD1|NA
CAWSGLPGGQGNTGELFF
TGTGCCTGGAGTGGCCTACCCGGGGGACAGGGGAACACCGGGGAGCTGTTTTTT
>TRBV19|TRBJ2-1|NA|NA
CASSIDRMVSHKRGNEQFF
TGTGCCAGTAGTATAGATAGAATGGTATCACACAAACGGGGCAATGAGCAGTTCTTC
>TRBV29-1|TRBJ2-7|TRBD2|NA
CSANSGRSSSYEQYF
TGCAGCGCCAATAGCGGGAGGTCTAGCTCCTACGAGCAGTACTTC
>TRBV9|TRBJ2-7|TRBD2|NA
CASSVATSGGEQYF
TGTGCCAGCAGCGTAGCTACTAGCGGGGGCGAGCAGTACTTC
>TRBV3-1/TRBV3-2|TRBJ1-1|NA|NA
CASTSIRGGTEAFF
TGTGCCAGCACCTCAATACGGGGGGGGACTGAAGCTTTCTTT
>TRBV5-5|TRBJ1-3|NA|once
CASSRGGNTIYF
TGTGCCAGCAGCCGAGGAGGAAACACCATATATTTT
>TRBV7-9|TRBJ2-1|TRBD1|NA
CASSARDRVSYNEQFF
TGTGCCAGCAGCGCCCGGGACAGGGTATCGTACAATGAGCAGTTCTTC
>TRBV20-1|TRBJ2-1|TRBD2|NA
CSASGRLAGNNEQFF
TGCAGTGCTAGTGGACGGCTAGCGGGGAACAATGAGCAGTTCTTC
>TRBV7-2|TRBJ1-5|NA|NA
CASSRDGGNQPQHF
TGTGCCAGCAGCCGGGACGGAGGGAATCAGCCCCAGCATTTT